The 23 T cell receptor beta chains given below trace back to one sample, sequenced in a study of post-analysis software for immune sequencing data. Study outcomes and limitations: Roughly 5 TRBV segments, including TRBV5-6, TRBV5-1 and TRBV20-1, were more frequent in patients than controls.

No antigen is known for these receptors. TCR beta cDNA libraries included unique molecular identifiers. MiXCR, applied by TCRdb to the PCR reads, yields one record per CDR3 protein. This table holds about 500,000 distinct CDR3 sequences, around 40% found once. The sequenced sample consisted of blood. The receptor set was obtained from a girl aged 5-17 years with multiple sclerosis.

The sample holds a few counts of this clonotype. This sequence joins TRBV20-1 and TRBJ2-7, with D perhaps assigned TRBD1 or TRBD2 (5 bases each). CDR3 length: 15 amino acids. Trimming took 0 bases from V and 0 from J, leaving 12 bases between them. CDR1 DFQATT and CDR2 SNEGSKA come from the germline V gene (reference sequence). The CDR3 region is CSARDSRGDSYEQYF. The CDR3 DNA is TGCAGTGCTAGAGATTCAAGGGGAGACTCCTACGAGCAGTACTTC.

This chain joins TRBV29-1 and TRBJ1-1; D ambiguous. V was clipped by 3 bases and J by 3 bases, with 11 bases between them. Germline CDR1 is SQVTM and CDR2 is ANQGSEA. This CDR3 has 13 residues. The CDR3 loop reads CSVERGRDTEAFF. CDR3 nucleotide sequence: TGCAGCGTTGAGAGAGGTCGGGACACTGAAGCTTTCTTT. Combining the CDR3 with reference TRBV29-1 and TRBJ1-1 gives the whole variable domain SAVISQKPSRDICQRGTSLTIQCQVDSQVTMMFWYRQQPGQSLTLIATANQGSEATYESGFVIDKFPISRPNLTFSTLTVSNMSPEDSSIYLCSVERGRDTEAFFGQGTRLTVV.

This CDR3 reads CASSLYKRSSYNEQFF. For the CDR3, the DNA is TGTGCCAGCAGCTTATACAAGCGGAGCTCCTACAATGAGCAGTTCTTC. This rearrangement joins TRBV7-3 to TRBJ2-1; the D gene is possibly TRBD2 (5 bases). The germline V gene has CDR1 SGHTA and CDR2 FQGTGA. This CDR3 spans 16 amino acids. V was trimmed by 2 bases and J by 0 bases, leaving 11 bases between them.

The rearrangement uses TRBV20-1 and TRBJ2-3; 9 bases are shared with TRBD2. V was pared by 0 bases and J by 5 bases, with 3 bases of the junction left unmatched. The CDR3 has 14 residues. Germline CDR1 DFQATT, CDR2 SNEGSKA (reference sequence). CDR3 loop: CSAREGLAGDTQYF. The DNA of the CDR3 is TGCAGTGCTAGAGAGGGACTAGCTGGAGATACGCAGTATTTT.

This clonotype was seen only a few times. V and J are TRBV7-3 and TRBJ2-3, with TRBD2 matching 12 bases. The germline gives CDR1 SGHTA, CDR2 FQGTGA. V lost 5 bases, J lost 9 bases, and 9 bases stayed unmatched. The length of the CDR3 is 15 residues. CDR3 amino acids: CASSGGLAGRGTQYF. The CDR3 nucleotides read TGTGCCAGCAGCGGAGGACTAGCGGGACGGGGGACGCAGTATTTT.

Regarding this clonotype: One junction end disagrees with the germline gene, perhaps due to a read error. The rearrangement joins TRBV5-1 to TRBJ1-2; a weak D match, TRBD1 (6 bases). Per germline, CDR1 SGHRS and CDR2 YFSETQ. CDR3 length: 15 amino acids. Here the CDR3 reads CTSSNQGPPNYGYTF. The CDR3 nucleotides are TGCACCAGCAGTAACCAGGGGCCCCCTAACTATGGCTACACCTTC.

The rearrangement uses TRBV6-1 and TRBJ1-1; possibly TRBD1 for D (5 bases). Trimming removed 7 bases at V and 1 base at J, with 10 bases between. The CDR3 runs to 13 residues. Germline CDR1 and CDR2: MNHNS and SASEGT. CDR3: CASTDQGNTEAFF. CDR3 nucleotide sequence: TGTGCCAGCACCGACCAGGGGAACACTGAAGCTTTCTTT.

This chain connects TRBV2 to TRBJ2-7; the D is unclear. The CDR3 sequence is 12 residues long. Trimming took 3 bases from V and 6 from J, leaving 9 bases between them. Germline V gene data show CDR1 as SNHLY and CDR2 as FYNNEI. The CDR3 region is CASSDFRLEQYF. CDR3 coding DNA: TGTGCCAGCAGTGATTTTCGGCTCGAGCAGTACTTC. The full variable domain, completed using reference TRBV2 and TRBJ2-7, is EPEVTQTPSHQVTQMGQEVILRCVPISNHLYFYWYRQILGQKVEFLVSFYNNEISEKSEIFDDQFSVERPDGSNFTLKIRSTKLEDSAMYFCASSDFRLEQYFGPGTRLTVT.

This clonotype was seen a handful of times. The chain recombines TRBV7-9 with TRBJ2-1; D is ambiguous. CDR1 SEHNR and CDR2 FQNEAQ come from the germline V gene (reference sequence). V gave up 2 bases and J gave up 6 bases, with 8 bases separating them. The length of the CDR3 is 13 residues. The CDR3 bases are TGTGCCAGCAGCTTACCTAGACTCAATGAGCAGTTCTTC. It yields the protein CASSLPRLNEQFF.

Remarks on this clonotype: As the CDR3 is not closed by the conserved phenylalanine or tryptophan, this likely results from a read error. The chain uses TRBV12-3 or TRBV12-4 and TRBJ2-1; D perhaps matches TRBD2 (6 bases). V lost 3 bases to trimming and J lost 7 bases, with 13 bases between them. The CDR3 has 14 residues. CDR3 sequence: CASSFAGHTNEQFV. In nucleotides, the CDR3 is TGTGCCAGCAGTTTCGCGGGGCACACAAATGAGCAGTTCGTC.

This clonotype was found a few times. V gene TRBV6-5 combines with J gene TRBJ2-5, with 7 bases matching TRBD2. Germline loops: CDR1 MNHEY, CDR2 SVGAGI. V shed 5 bases, J shed 4 bases, and the junction held 10 bases outside the gene matches. The CDR3 is 15 residues long. CDR3 in DNA: TGTGCCAGCAGTCTTGGGGGGGAAGGCAGAGAGACCCAGTACTTC. This encodes CASSLGGEGRETQYF.

The CDR3 loop is CSVEIIYNEQFF. CDR3 in DNA: TGCAGCGTTGAGATCATTTACAATGAGCAGTTCTTC. The J gene is TRBJ2-1, the V gene TRBV29-1; D call uncertain. The CDR3 loop spans 12 amino acids. Trimming removed 3 bases from V and 4 bases from J, with 7 bases in between. Germline CDR1 and CDR2: SQVTM and ANQGSEA.

This rearrangement joins TRBV12-3 or TRBV12-4 to TRBJ2-3; 7 bases are shared with TRBD1. Trimming took 3 bases from V and 4 from J; bases not matched to a gene: 7. The CDR3 is 15 residues long. The CDR3 protein is CASSFYRGLSDTQYF. The CDR3 DNA reads TGTGCCAGCAGTTTTTACAGGGGTTTGTCAGATACGCAGTATTTT.

This clonotype appeared a few times. V is TRBV5-1 and J is TRBJ1-1; D call uncertain. V gave up 0 bases and J gave up 7 bases, with 13 bases separating them. The CDR3 has 14 amino acids. CDR1 and CDR2 from the germline V gene are SGHRS and YFSETQ. The CDR3 protein is CASSLATDRLEAFF. In DNA, the CDR3 is TGCGCCAGCAGCTTGGCCACCGACCGGCTTGAAGCTTTCTTT.

The chain employs TRBV6-2 or TRBV6-3 and TRBJ2-1; 11 bases agree with TRBD1. The end of the DNA is better explained by TRBJ2-7, so the J call may be wrong. The CDR3 spans 16 residues. Germline V gene data show CDR1 as MNHEY and CDR2 as SVGEGT. The CDR3, as DNA: TGTGCCAGCAGACCCCCGGGGACAGGGGGACACAATGAGCAGTACTTC. Its translation: CASRPPGTGGHNEQYF.

The V gene is TRBV5-1, the J gene TRBJ1-1; tentatively, D is TRBD1 (6 bases). The V gene's germline CDR1 is SGHRS and CDR2 YFSETQ. The V and J ends lost 4 bases and 3 bases respectively, with 13 bases between them. The CDR3 length is 14 residues. The DNA of the CDR3 is TGCGCCAGCAGCGTCAGGGGATGGGACACTGAAGCTTTCTTT. Translating it yields CASSVRGWDTEAFF.

This chain uses TRBV5-1 with TRBJ1-2; D is undetermined. CDR1 and CDR2 from the germline V gene are SGHRS and YFSETQ. The CDR3 sequence is 15 residues long. Trimming left V 0 bases short and J 5 bases short, with 14 bases between. CDR3 DNA sequence: TGCGCCAGCAGCTTGGTGCCGACACTGAAATATGGCTACACCTTC. This translates into CASSLVPTLKYGYTF.

This clonotype was found a few times. This chain connects TRBV2 to TRBJ2-1, with 9 bases matching TRBD2. The length of the CDR3 is 14 residues. V lost 7 bases to trimming and J lost 7 bases; unmatched junction nucleotides: 8. Germline V gives CDR1 SNHLY, CDR2 FYNNEI. In DNA form, the CDR3 reads TGTGCCAGCATAGCGGGAGAAGCTAAGAATGAGCAGTTCTTC. This translates into CASIAGEAKNEQFF.

A few counts support this clonotype. The chain uses TRBV5-1 and TRBJ2-3; perhaps TRBD1 as D (6 bases). There are 13 residues in the CDR3. Germline V lookup: CDR1 SGHRS, CDR2 YFSETQ. The V and J ends lost 4 bases and 4 bases respectively, with 10 bases between them. CDR3 sequence: CASSVSGADTQYF. CDR3 sequence (DNA): TGCGCCAGCAGCGTTTCAGGGGCAGATACGCAGTATTTT.

A note on this clonotype: A much larger clonotype is one base distant, so this may be a read error. The chain joins TRBV6-2 or TRBV6-3 to TRBJ2-1, with D hard to call. Trimming shortened V by 7 bases and J by 1 base, and 2 bases separated the two germline ends. The CDR3 has 11 residues. Germline CDR1 reads MNHEY; CDR2 reads SVGEGT. For the CDR3, the DNA is TGTGCCAGCAATTCCTACAATGAGCAGTTCTTC. This encodes CASNSYNEQFF.

CDR3 protein: CASSWTGGGIEQYF. DNA for the CDR3: TGTGCCAGCAGTTGGACAGGGGGAGGGATCGAGCAGTACTTC. The chain employs TRBV12-3 or TRBV12-4 and TRBJ2-7; TRBD1 aligns across 10 bases. With V trimmed by 4 bases and J by 6 bases, 6 bases remained unmatched. The CDR3 contains 14 residues.

This clonotype was seen a few times. The V and J genes are TRBV18 and TRBJ2-5; D remains unclear. The germline CDR1 and CDR2 sequences are KGHSH and LQKENI. V lost 2 bases and J 3 bases, leaving 7 bases between the germline ends. The CDR3 runs 13 residues. The CDR3 sequence is CASSPVMKETQYF. The CDR3, as DNA: TGTGCCAGCTCACCAGTTATGAAAGAGACCCAGTACTTC. Full variable domain (outside the CDR3, taken from reference TRBV18 and TRBJ2-5): NAGVMQNPRHLVRRRGQEARLRCSPMKGHSHVYWYRQLPEEGLKFMVYLQKENIIDESGMPKERFSAEFPKEGPSILRIQQVVRGDSAAYFCASSPVMKETQYFGPGTRLLVL.

The V gene is TRBV5-1, the J gene TRBJ2-7, with D possibly being TRBD1 (5 bases). The CDR3 is 12 residues long. Germline V gene sequence: CDR1 SGHRS, CDR2 YFSETQ. Trimming took 3 bases from V and 5 from J, leaving 9 bases between them. The CDR3 loop is CASSSGFHEQYF. As DNA, the CDR3 is TGCGCCAGCAGCTCAGGGTTCCACGAGCAGTACTTC.